The present entry profiles one T cell receptor beta chain with its context. Its antigen is not identified. The data were obtained in a study of shared clonotypes between healthy human individuals. Per the original methods: Junction-only sequences without quality scores were provided by ImmunoSEQ, so filtering was different. Here immunoSEQ multiplex PCR was the method, and the copy in TCRdb shows in-frame clones only, minus some. Clone size and V and J calls were adopted from that table, with D and trimming inferred from the DNA. The sample consists of about 1.5 million clones, 98% of them appearing once. The germline V gene has CDR1 SGHNT and CDR2 YYREEE (reference sequence). The V gene lost 2 bases and the J gene lost 2 bases, with 10 bases spanning the gap. The CDR3 has 14 residues. Study outcomes and limitations: The researchers took only blood, and tissue repertoires probably look different. Estimated clonotype richness was generally higher in naive than memory subsets.

Sequencing used naive CD4+ T cells sorted from blood. Noted subset: CD45RA+ positively selected. This TCR came from a man aged 30-40 years in good health. The chain links TRBV5-4 to TRBJ1-2; weak D call: TRBD1 (6 bases). The CDR3 loop is CASSFPDRNYGYTF. DNA of the CDR3: TGTGCCAGCAGCTTCCCGGACAGAAACTATGGCTACACCTTC.